This T cell receptor (beta chain) was sequenced in a study of identifying expanded T cells in peripheral blood. TCRdb's table, derived via immunoSEQ multiplex PCR, lists solely in-frame clones and lacks some. Among about 80,000 clones listed, 70% to 90% were seen once. Whole-study findings and limits: Clone count variance between roughly 2-week samples rose with total template count.

Details on this clone: Its target is not known.

This clonotype was obtained from a person aged 18 to 75 in good health. The sequenced sample consisted of blood.

The CDR3 DNA reads as TGTGCCAGCTCACCCCCGGACGGCGGATATGGCTACACCTTC. It encodes CASSPPDGGYGYTF. The chain couples TRBV18 to TRBJ1-2, with D unresolved. Trimming left V 3 bases short and J 5 bases short, with 13 bases between. Germline V gene lookup returns CDR1 KGHSH and CDR2 LQKENI. This CDR3 comprises 14 residues.